This TCR beta chain was captured by sequencing in a study of cytomegalovirus exposure and HLA in healthy donors. Produced via immunoSEQ multiplex PCR; TCRdb's table is partial and in-frame only. The table records 110,000 or so clones, 70% to 90% of them present only once. Details on this clone: As yet, its antigen is unknown.

The study's findings and limits: The authors enumerated under 200 TCR beta chains as linked to cytomegalovirus. Some public TCRs appeared in many individuals, while most sequences were rare. According to reports, the classifier identified cytomegalovirus status with high specificity and sensitivity.

The CDR3 consists of 21 residues. With 0 bases clipped from V and 1 base from J, the junction kept 20 bases outside the gene matches. The germline CDR1 and CDR2 sequences are SGHRS and YFSETQ. This receptor was identified in a man between 18 and 29 years old in good health and CMV-seropositive. The sequencing input was PBMCs. This rearrangement joins TRBV5-1 to TRBJ2-5, with TRBD1 identical over 8 bases. The CDR3 is CASSLAVNRGRGRPGQETQYF. The CDR3 bases are TGCGCCAGCAGCTTGGCCGTTAATAGAGGCAGGGGGCGCCCTGGCCAAGAGACCCAGTACTTC.